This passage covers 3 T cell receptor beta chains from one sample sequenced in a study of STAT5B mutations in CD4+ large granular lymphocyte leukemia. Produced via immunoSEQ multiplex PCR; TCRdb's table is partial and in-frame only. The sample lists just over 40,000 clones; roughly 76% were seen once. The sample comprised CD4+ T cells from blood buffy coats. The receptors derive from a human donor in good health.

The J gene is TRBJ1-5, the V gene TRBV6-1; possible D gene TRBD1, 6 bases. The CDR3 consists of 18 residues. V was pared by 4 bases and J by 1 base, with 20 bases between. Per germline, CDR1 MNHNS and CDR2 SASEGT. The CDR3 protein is CASSGGPGTKGSNQPQHF. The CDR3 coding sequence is TGTGCCAGCAGTGGGGGGCCCGGGACAAAAGGCAGCAATCAGCCCCAGCATTTT.

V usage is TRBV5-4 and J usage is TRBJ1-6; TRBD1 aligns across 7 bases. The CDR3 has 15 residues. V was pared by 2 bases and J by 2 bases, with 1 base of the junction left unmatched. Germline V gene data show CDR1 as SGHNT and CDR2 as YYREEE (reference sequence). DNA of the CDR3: TGTGCCAGCAGCTTACAGGGGACCTATAATTCACCCCTCCACTTT. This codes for CASSLQGTYNSPLHF.

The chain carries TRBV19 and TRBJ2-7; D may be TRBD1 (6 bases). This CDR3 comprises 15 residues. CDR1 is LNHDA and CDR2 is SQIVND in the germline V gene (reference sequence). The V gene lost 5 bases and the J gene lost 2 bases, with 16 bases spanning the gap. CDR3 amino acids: CASSSPGTTPYEQYF. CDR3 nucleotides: TGTGCCAGTAGTTCTCCCGGGACAACTCCCTACGAGCAGTACTTC.